The 10 T cell receptor beta chains reported below all come from one sample, sequenced in a study of blood T cell repertoires in COVID-19. Using immunoSEQ multiplex PCR, the repertoire was profiled, and TCRdb retains in-frame clones only, with some absent. Of around 240,000 clones in the sample, roughly 79% were seen once. Sequenced: peripheral blood. The receptors were gathered from a woman aged 80 or over with acute or convalescent COVID-19.

The chain is built from TRBV5-1 and TRBJ1-1; D perhaps matches TRBD1 (5 bases). Germline V gene sequence: CDR1 SGHRS, CDR2 YFSETQ. This CDR3 is 15 amino acids long. Trimming took off 5 bases at V and 0 bases at J, with 14 bases between the two ends. CDR3 protein: CASSIRGDLNTEAFF. DNA for the CDR3: TGCGCCAGCAGTATTCGGGGGGATCTGAACACTGAAGCTTTCTTT.

This clone was seen just once. The chain joins TRBV19 to TRBJ1-1, with 7 bases identical to TRBD1. CDR3 length equals 13 residues. The junction had 9 bases not matched to a gene; V was cut back by 9 bases and J by 5 bases. Germline CDR1 reads LNHDA; CDR2 reads SQIVND (reference sequence). Written as DNA, the CDR3 is TGTGCCAGCGTACAGGGGATGGTTACTGAAGCTTTCTTT. It encodes CASVQGMVTEAFF.

The chain carries TRBV11-2 and TRBJ2-3; TRBD1 aligns across 10 bases. The CDR3 totals 13 residues. Trimming removed 0 bases from V and 15 bases from J; junction bases left unmatched: 6. The germline V gene has CDR1 SGHAT and CDR2 FQNNGV. CDR3 bases: TGTGCCAGCAGCTTAGAAGTAGGGACAGGGGAATATTTT. This sequence encodes CASSLEVGTGEYF.

This rearrangement joins TRBV4-2 to TRBJ2-7; D possibly corresponds to TRBD1 (5 bases). With 0 bases removed from V and 0 bases from J, the gap between germline ends came to 12 bases. The CDR3 is 16 amino acids. CDR1 is LGHNA and CDR2 is YNFKEQ in the germline V gene. The CDR3 DNA reads as TGTGCCAGCAGCCAAGAACCAGGGCTTCCCTCCTACGAGCAGTACTTC. Encoded protein: CASSQEPGLPSYEQYF.

The CDR3: CASTQGVEGYTF. The CDR3 nucleotides read TGTGCCAGCACTCAGGGGGTAGAAGGCTACACCTTC. This chain joins TRBV6-5 and TRBJ1-2; TRBD1 agrees at 7 bases. The CDR3 has 12 amino acids. Germline CDR1 MNHEY, CDR2 SVGAGI. V lost 7 bases, J lost 8 bases, and 7 bases stayed unmatched.

The chain joins TRBV5-1 to TRBJ2-7; 9 positions match TRBD2. Germline CDR1 and CDR2: SGHRS and YFSETQ. J lost 3 bases, V lost 7 bases, and 5 bases had no gene match. The CDR3 length is 13 residues. The CDR3 protein is CASQGAGGYEQYF. The CDR3 nucleotides read TGCGCCAGCCAAGGAGCGGGGGGCTACGAGCAGTACTTC.

The V call is TRBV2, the J call TRBJ2-1; 12 bases are a match to TRBD1. The CDR3 sequence is 16 residues long. The ends lost 4 bases at V and 4 bases at J; junction bases unmatched: 5. Germline CDR1 reads SNHLY; CDR2 reads FYNNEI. CDR3 protein: CASSGGTGGLYNEQFF. Here the CDR3 DNA reads TGTGCCAGCAGTGGCGGGACAGGGGGCTTGTACAATGAGCAGTTCTTC.

This clone has only a few counts. The chain recombines TRBV4-3 with TRBJ1-6; D not resolved. Germline loops: CDR1 LGHNA, CDR2 YSLEER. This CDR3 is built from 14 residues. The ends were cut back, 0 bases at V and 6 bases at J, with 6 bases in the middle. CDR3 DNA: TGCGCCAGCAGCCAAGATATGTTTAATTCACCCCTCCACTTT. Residues: CASSQDMFNSPLHF.

CDR3 sequence (DNA): TGCGCTTGTTCAAAGGCGGGACCACAAGAGACCCAGTACTTC. This codes for CACSKAGPQETQYF. The chain recombines TRBV5-1 with TRBJ2-5; tentative D call: TRBD2 (6 bases). Per the germline V gene, CDR1 is SGHRS and CDR2 is YFSETQ. The CDR3 is made up of 14 amino acids.

Only one count was recorded for this clone. V usage is TRBV15 and J usage is TRBJ2-5; possibly TRBD1 for D (6 bases). CDR1 is LNHNV and CDR2 is YYDKDF in the germline V gene (reference sequence). V was clipped by 0 bases and J by 4 bases, with 6 bases between them. This CDR3 is 13 amino acids long. CDR3 coding DNA: TGTGCCACCAGCAGAGACAGGGGAGAGACCCAGTACTTC. The encoded protein is CATSRDRGETQYF.